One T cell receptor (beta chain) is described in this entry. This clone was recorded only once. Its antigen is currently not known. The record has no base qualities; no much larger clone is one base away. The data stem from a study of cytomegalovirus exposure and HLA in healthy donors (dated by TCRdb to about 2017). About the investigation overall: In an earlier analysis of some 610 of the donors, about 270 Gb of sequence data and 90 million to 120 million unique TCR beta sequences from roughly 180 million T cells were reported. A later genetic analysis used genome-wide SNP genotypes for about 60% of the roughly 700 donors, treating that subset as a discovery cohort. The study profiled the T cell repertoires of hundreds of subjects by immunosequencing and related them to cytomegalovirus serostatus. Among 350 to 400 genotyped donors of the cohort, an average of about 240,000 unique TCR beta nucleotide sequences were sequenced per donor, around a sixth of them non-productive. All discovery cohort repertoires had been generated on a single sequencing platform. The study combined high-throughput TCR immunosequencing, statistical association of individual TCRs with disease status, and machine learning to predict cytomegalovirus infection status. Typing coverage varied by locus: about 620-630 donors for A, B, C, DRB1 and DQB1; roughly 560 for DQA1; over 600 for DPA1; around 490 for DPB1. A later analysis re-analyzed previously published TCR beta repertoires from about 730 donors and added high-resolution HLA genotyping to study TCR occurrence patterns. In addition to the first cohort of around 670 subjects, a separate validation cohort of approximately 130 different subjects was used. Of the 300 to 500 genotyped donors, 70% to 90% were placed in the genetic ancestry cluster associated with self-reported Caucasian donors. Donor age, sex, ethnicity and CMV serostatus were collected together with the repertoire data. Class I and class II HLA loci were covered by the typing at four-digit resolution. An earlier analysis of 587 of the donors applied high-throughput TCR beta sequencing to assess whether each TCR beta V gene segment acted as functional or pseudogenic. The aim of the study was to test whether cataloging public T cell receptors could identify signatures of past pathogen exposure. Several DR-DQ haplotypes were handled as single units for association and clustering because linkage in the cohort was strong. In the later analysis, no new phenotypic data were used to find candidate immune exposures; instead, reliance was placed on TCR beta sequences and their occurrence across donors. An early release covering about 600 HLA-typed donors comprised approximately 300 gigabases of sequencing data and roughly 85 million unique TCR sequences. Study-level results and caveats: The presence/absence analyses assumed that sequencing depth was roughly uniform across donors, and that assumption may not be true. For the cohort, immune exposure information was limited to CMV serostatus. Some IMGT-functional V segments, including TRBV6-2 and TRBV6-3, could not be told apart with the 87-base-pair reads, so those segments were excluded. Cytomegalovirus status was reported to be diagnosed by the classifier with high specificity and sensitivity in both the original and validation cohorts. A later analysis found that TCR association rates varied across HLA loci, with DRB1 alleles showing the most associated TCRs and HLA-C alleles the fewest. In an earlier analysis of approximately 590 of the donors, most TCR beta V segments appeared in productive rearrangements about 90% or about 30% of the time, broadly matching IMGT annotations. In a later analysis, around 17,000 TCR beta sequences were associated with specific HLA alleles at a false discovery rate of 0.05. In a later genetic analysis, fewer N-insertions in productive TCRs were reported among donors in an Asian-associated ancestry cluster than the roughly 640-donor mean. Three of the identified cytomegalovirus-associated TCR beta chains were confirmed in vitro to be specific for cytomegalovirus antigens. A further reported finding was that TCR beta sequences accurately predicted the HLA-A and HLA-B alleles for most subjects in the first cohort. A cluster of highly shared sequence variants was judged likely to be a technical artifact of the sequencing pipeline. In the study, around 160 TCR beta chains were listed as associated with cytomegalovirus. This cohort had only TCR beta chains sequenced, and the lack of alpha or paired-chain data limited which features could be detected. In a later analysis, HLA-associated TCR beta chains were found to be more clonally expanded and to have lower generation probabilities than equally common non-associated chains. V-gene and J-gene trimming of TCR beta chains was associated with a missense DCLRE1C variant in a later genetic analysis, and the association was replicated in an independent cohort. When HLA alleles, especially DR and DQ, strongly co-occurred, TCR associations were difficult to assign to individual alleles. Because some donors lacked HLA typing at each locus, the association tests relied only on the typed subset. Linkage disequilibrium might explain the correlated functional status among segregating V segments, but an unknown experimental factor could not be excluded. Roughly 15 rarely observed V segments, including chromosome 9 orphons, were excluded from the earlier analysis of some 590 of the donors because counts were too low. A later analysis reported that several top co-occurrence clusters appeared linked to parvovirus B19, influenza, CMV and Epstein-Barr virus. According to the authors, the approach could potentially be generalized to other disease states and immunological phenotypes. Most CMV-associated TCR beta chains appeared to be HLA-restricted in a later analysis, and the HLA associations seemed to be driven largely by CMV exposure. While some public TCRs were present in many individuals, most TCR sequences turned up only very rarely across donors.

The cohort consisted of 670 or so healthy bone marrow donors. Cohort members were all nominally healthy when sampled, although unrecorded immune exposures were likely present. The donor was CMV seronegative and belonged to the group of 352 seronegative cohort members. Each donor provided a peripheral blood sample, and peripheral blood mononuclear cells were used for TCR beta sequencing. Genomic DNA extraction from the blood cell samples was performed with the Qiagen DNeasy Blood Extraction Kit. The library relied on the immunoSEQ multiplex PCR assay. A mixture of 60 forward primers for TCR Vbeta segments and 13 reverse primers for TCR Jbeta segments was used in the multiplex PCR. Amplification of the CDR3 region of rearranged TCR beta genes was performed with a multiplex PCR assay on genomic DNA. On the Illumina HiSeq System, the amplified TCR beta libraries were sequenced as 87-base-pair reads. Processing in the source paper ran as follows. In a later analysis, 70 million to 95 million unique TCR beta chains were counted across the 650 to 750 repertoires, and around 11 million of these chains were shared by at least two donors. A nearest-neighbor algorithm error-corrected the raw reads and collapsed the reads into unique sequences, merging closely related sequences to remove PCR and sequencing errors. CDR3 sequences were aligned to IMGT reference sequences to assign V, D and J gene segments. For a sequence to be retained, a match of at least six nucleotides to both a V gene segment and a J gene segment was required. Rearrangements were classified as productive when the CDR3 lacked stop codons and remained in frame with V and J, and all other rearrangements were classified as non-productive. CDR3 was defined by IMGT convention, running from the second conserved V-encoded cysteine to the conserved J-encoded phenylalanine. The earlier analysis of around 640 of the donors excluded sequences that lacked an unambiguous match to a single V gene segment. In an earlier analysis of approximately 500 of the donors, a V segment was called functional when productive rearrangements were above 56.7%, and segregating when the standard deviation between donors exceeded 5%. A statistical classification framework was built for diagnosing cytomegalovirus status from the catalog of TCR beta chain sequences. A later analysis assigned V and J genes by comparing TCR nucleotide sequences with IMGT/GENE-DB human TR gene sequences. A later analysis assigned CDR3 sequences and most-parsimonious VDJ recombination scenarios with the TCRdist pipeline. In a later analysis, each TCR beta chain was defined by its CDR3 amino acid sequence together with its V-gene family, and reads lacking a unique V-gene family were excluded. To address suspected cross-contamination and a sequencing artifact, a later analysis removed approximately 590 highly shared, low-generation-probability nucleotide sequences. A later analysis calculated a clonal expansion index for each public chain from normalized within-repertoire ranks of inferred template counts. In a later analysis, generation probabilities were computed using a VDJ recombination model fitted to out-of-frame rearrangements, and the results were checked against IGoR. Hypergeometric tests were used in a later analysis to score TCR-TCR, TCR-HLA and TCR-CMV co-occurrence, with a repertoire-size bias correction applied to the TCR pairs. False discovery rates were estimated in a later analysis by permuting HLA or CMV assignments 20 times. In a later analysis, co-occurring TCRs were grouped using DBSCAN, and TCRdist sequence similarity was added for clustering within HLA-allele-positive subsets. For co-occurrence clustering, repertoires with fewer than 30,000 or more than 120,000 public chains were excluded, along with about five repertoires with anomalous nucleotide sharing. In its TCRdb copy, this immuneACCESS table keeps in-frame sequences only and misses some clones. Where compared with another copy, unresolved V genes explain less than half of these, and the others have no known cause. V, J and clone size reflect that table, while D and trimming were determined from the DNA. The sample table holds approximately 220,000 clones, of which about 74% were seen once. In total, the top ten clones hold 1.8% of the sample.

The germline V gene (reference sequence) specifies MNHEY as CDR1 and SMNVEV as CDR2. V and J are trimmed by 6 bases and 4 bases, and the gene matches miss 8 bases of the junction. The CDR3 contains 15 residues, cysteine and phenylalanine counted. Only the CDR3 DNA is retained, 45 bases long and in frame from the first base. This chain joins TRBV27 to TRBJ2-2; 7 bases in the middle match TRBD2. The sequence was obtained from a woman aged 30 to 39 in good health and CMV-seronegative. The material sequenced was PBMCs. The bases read TGTGCCAGCAGGCTAGCGGTCGACGGCACCGGGGAGCTGTTTTTT. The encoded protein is CASRLAVDGTGELFF.